The 29 T cell receptor beta chains below all came from one sample that was sequenced in a study of CD8 T cell repertoires and HIV-1 epitope variants. These receptors lack a known antigen. TCRdb keeps only in-frame clones here, not all; method: immunoSEQ multiplex PCR. The table records 5,300 or so clones, under 70% of them present only once. Sequences were obtained from cultured CD8+ T cells derived from PBMCs. The receptors stem from a male donor with HIV.

J is TRBJ2-1 and V is TRBV9; 10 nucleotides align to TRBD2. The CDR3 contains 16 residues. Germline-derived CDR1 and CDR2 are SGDLS and YYNGEE. V dropped 3 bases and J dropped 5; count of bases not matched to a gene: 8. This chain's CDR3 is CASSASLAGIHNEQFF. CDR3 DNA: TGTGCCAGCAGCGCCTCACTAGCGGGAATCCACAATGAGCAGTTCTTC.

This clone has a handful of counts. The chain has TRBV25-1 and TRBJ1-2; D is undetermined. Germline V gene data show CDR1 as MGHDK and CDR2 as SYGVNS. Trimming removed 1 base from V and 4 bases from J, with 10 bases in between. The CDR3 spans 14 residues. The CDR3 DNA sequence: TGTGCCAGCAGTGAATTGGGCAGTTTCTATGGCTACACCTTC. It codes for CASSELGSFYGYTF.

The chain links TRBV27 to TRBJ2-3; D ambiguous. Germline-derived CDR1 and CDR2 are MNHEY and SMNVEV (reference sequence). This CDR3 spans 15 amino acids. V was shortened by 3 bases and J by 1 base, with 11 bases between the two germline ends. The CDR3 is CASSFSPGGTDTQYF. Written as DNA, the CDR3 is TGTGCCAGCAGTTTTAGCCCGGGTGGCACAGATACGCAGTATTTT.

The genes are TRBV2 and TRBJ1-1, with 9 positions matching TRBD1. Germline CDR1 SNHLY, CDR2 FYNNEI. The CDR3 is 16 amino acids. Trimming took 5 bases from V and 0 from J; bases not matched to a gene: 7. The CDR3 nucleotides read TGTGCCAGCAGTTTGGACAGGGGACACCTGAACACTGAAGCTTTCTTT. Protein: CASSLDRGHLNTEAFF.

The chain employs TRBV28 and TRBJ2-3, with D unclear. V lost 7 bases, J lost 6 bases, and 17 bases lay in between. This CDR3 has 14 residues. Germline CDR1 and CDR2: MDHEN and SYDVKM. CDR3 sequence reads: CASTLRGRRDTQYF. CDR3 bases: TGTGCCAGCACCCTCAGAGGTAGGCGGGATACGCAGTATTTT.

The genes are TRBV11-2 and TRBJ2-7, with unresolved D. The CDR3 totals 14 residues. Germline-derived CDR1 and CDR2 are SGHAT and FQNNGV. Deletions cut 5 bases from V and 2 bases from J, with 13 bases between. CDR3 sequence (DNA): TGTGCCAGCAGCGGTTGGAGTAATCCCTACGAGCAGTACTTC. The encoded protein is CASSGWSNPYEQYF.

The chain uses TRBV19 and TRBJ2-3; D is possibly TRBD1 or TRBD2 (5 bases each). The V end lost 3 bases, the J end lost 2 bases, and 9 bases lay between the germline ends. Germline CDR1 is LNHDA and CDR2 is SQIVND (reference sequence). The CDR3 covers 14 residues. DNA of the CDR3: TGTGCCAGTAGTATGGGGGATCCCACAGATACGCAGTATTTT. The encoded protein is CASSMGDPTDTQYF.

This clone showed up just a few times. V and J are TRBV27 and TRBJ1-5, with a possible D match to TRBD1 (5 bases). Trimming shortened V by 0 bases and J by 7 bases, and 13 bases separated the two germline ends. The length of the CDR3 is 15 residues. CDR1 MNHEY and CDR2 SMNVEV come from the germline V gene (reference sequence). CDR3 in DNA: TGTGCCAGCAGTTTATCGGTGGCAGGGCAACAGCCCCAGCATTTT. It codes for CASSLSVAGQQPQHF.

This clone has only a few counts. Relative to the germline gene, one junction end is altered; a read error may explain this. Here the CDR3 reads CASSLLGRGREETQYF. CDR3 bases: TGTGCTAGCAGCTTATTGGGCAGGGGGCGAGAAGAGACCCAGTACTTC. The V call is TRBV7-7, the J call TRBJ2-5, with 8 bases matching TRBD1. Germline V lookup: CDR1 SSHAT, CDR2 FNYEAQ (reference sequence). CDR3 length equals 16 residues.

This chain joins TRBV11-2 and TRBJ2-1; 7 bases fit TRBD1. CDR1 is SGHAT, CDR2 FQNNGV, per germline. The V and J ends lost 3 bases and 4 bases, in that order; junction bases with no gene match: 0. The CDR3 covers 13 residues. Here the CDR3 DNA reads TGTGCCAGCAGCTTGGGACAGTACAATGAGCAGTTCTTC. It yields the protein CASSLGQYNEQFF.

V and J are TRBV28 and TRBJ1-1, with D maybe TRBD1 (6 bases). Germline lookup yields CDR1 MDHEN and CDR2 SYDVKM. V was trimmed by 6 bases and J by 4 bases, leaving 12 bases between them. The CDR3 is 13 amino acids. The CDR3 loop reads CASRTGEVTEAFF. The CDR3, as DNA: TGTGCCAGCAGGACAGGAGAGGTCACTGAAGCTTTCTTT.

The chain employs TRBV7-2 and TRBJ2-2; possible D gene TRBD1, 5 bases. This CDR3 is 13 amino acids long. CDR1 and CDR2 from the germline V gene are SGHTA and FQGNSA. Trimming stripped 2 bases from V and 6 bases from J, with 7 bases between. The DNA of the CDR3 is TGTGCCAGCAGCTTAACAGGTCCCGGGGAGCTGTTTTTT. It translates to CASSLTGPGELFF.

In this sample, this clone turned up a few times. The V gene is TRBV5-1, the J gene TRBJ2-5; 7 bases agree with TRBD1. J was trimmed by 2 bases and V by 4 bases; bases with no gene match: 8. CDR1 and CDR2 (germline): SGHRS, YFSETQ. This CDR3 has 15 residues. The CDR3 here is CASSPVSGQQETQYF. DNA of the CDR3: TGCGCCAGCAGCCCCGTTTCGGGACAGCAAGAGACCCAGTACTTC.

This clone occurred a few times. This chain links TRBV25-1 with TRBJ2-1, with D unresolved. In germline, CDR1 is MGHDK, CDR2 SYGVNS. The ends were cut back, 5 bases at V and 9 bases at J, with 8 bases in the middle. The CDR3 runs 11 residues. The CDR3 protein is CASSRLGEQFF. The CDR3 DNA reads as TGTGCCAGCAGTCGGCTCGGTGAGCAGTTCTTC.

V and J are TRBV9 and TRBJ2-3, with D unresolved. The germline CDR1 and CDR2 sequences are SGDLS and YYNGEE. The V end was cut by 2 bases, the J end by 5 bases, with 9 bases between. This CDR3 has 13 amino acids. CDR3: CASSVPPRDTQYF. The CDR3 bases are TGTGCCAGCAGCGTCCCCCCCCGAGATACGCAGTATTTT.

The CDR3 coding sequence is TGTGCCAGCAGTTCCGCCCCAGGGATTAGCAATCAGCCCCAGCATTTT. Its translation is CASSSAPGISNQPQHF. The V and J genes are TRBV28 and TRBJ1-5, with D possibly being TRBD1 (5 bases). CDR3 size: 16 residues. Germline CDR1 and CDR2: MDHEN and SYDVKM. Between the trimmed V and J ends, which lost 4 bases and 0 bases, there was a span of 13 bases.

This clone was observed once. Other nucleotide sequences from this sample produce the same CDR3. The V call is TRBV6-4, the J call TRBJ2-3, with TRBD2 identical over 7 bases. This CDR3 spans 16 amino acids. V shed 6 bases and J 6 bases; nucleotides not matched to a gene: 15. Per germline, CDR1 MRHNA and CDR2 SNTAGT. The CDR3 loop reads CASSIQPGTGGDTQYF. In DNA, the CDR3 is TGTGCCAGCAGCATACAACCGGGTACCGGGGGGGATACGCAGTATTTT.

This clone turned up a few times. The chain links TRBV5-1 to TRBJ1-1, with 10 bases fitting TRBD1. Germline assignment: CDR1 SGHRS and CDR2 YFSETQ. The CDR3 is 15 residues long. The V segment lost 0 bases and the J segment 4 bases; nucleotides outside the gene matches: 3. The CDR3 DNA is TGCGCCAGCAGCTTGGGGCGGACAGGGGGCACTGAAGCTTTCTTT. This translates into CASSLGRTGGTEAFF.

J is TRBJ1-2 and V is TRBV27; D call uncertain. The V and J ends lost 5 bases and 0 bases respectively, with 19 bases between them. CDR1 and CDR2 from the germline V gene are MNHEY and SMNVEV (reference sequence). The CDR3 consists of 17 residues. DNA for the CDR3: TGTGCCAGCAGTCCATGGCCCCCCGACCCTGCTAACTATGGCTACACCTTC. Translating it yields CASSPWPPDPANYGYTF.

The rearrangement joins TRBV6-5 to TRBJ2-7, with D possibly TRBD1 on 6 matching bases. Germline V gives CDR1 MNHEY, CDR2 SVGAGI. The CDR3 is 15 amino acids. V was pared by 4 bases and J by 4 bases, with 17 bases between. The CDR3 is CASSFQTGNGYEQYF. Here the CDR3 DNA reads TGTGCCAGCAGTTTCCAGACAGGCAACGGATACGAGCAGTACTTC.

This clone was observed a handful of times. The CDR3 region has the DNA TGTGCCAGCAGCTTGGGACAGTACCTTCGTGAGCAGTACTTC. Protein: CASSLGQYLREQYF. The chain carries TRBV7-9 and TRBJ2-7; 7 bases match TRBD1. The CDR3 spans 14 residues. J gave up 7 bases and V 3 bases, and 9 bases lay outside the gene matches. The germline gives CDR1 SEHNR, CDR2 FQNEAQ (reference sequence).

This clone was counted once. The junction departs from germline at one end; a sequencing error may be responsible. The chain has TRBV7-2 and TRBJ2-5, with 10 bases that match TRBD2. The length of the CDR3 is 16 residues. Germline CDR1 reads SGHTA; CDR2 reads FQGNSA. Here the CDR3 DNA reads TGTGCCAGCAGCACGCGACTAGCGGGTAACCAAGGGACCCAGTACTTC. It encodes CASSTRLAGNQGTQYF.

This clone was observed a handful of times. The V call is TRBV4-1, the J call TRBJ2-7, with TRBD1 matching 7 bases. CDR1 and CDR2 (germline): MGHRA, YSYEKL. The CDR3 length is 14 residues. Trimming took 1 base from V and 3 from J; bases not matched to a gene: 3. The DNA of the CDR3 is TGCGCCAGCAGCCAAGGAGCAGGGGGCTACGAGCAGTACTTC. Translation gives CASSQGAGGYEQYF.

The gene calls are TRBV27 and TRBJ2-7, with 9 bases that match TRBD1. V gave up 5 bases and J gave up 1 base; unmatched junction bases: 15. The CDR3 loop spans 18 amino acids. Germline V lookup: CDR1 MNHEY, CDR2 SMNVEV (reference sequence). The CDR3 DNA reads as TGTGCCAGCAGTCCTACCAGTGCTCCGGGACAGGGTTCCTACGAGCAGTACTTC. The encoded protein is CASSPTSAPGQGSYEQYF.

This clone showed up just a few times. This chain uses TRBV4-3 with TRBJ2-1; possibly TRBD2 for D (5 bases). The germline V and J ends were trimmed by 1 base and 8 bases, with 21 bases remaining between them. The CDR3 sequence is 17 residues long. Germline CDR1 reads LGHNA; CDR2 reads YSLEER. This CDR3 is CASSQAPLPLDLDEQFF. In nucleotides, the CDR3 is TGCGCCAGCAGCCAAGCCCCCCTACCACTAGATCTAGATGAGCAGTTCTTC.

The chain employs TRBV12-5 and TRBJ2-1; the D gene is possibly TRBD1 (6 bases). There are 16 residues in the CDR3. Germline V lookup: CDR1 LGHNT, CDR2 FRNRAP. Between the trimmed V and J ends, which lost 1 base and 1 base, there was a span of 11 bases. Here the CDR3 reads CASGLGLRGSYNEQFF. CDR3 in DNA: TGTGCTAGTGGTTTGGGGCTAAGGGGGTCCTACAATGAGCAGTTCTTC.

This clone appeared a single time. V and J are TRBV7-9 and TRBJ2-7; TRBD1 is a possible D gene (5 bases). Trimming cost V 0 bases and J 3 bases, with 9 bases left between them. The germline CDR1 and CDR2 sequences are SEHNR and FQNEAQ (reference sequence). The CDR3 is 14 residues long. The CDR3 DNA sequence: TGTGCCAGCAGCTTAGCCGACAGTTTCTACGAGCAGTACTTC. Protein product: CASSLADSFYEQYF.

V is TRBV29-1 and J is TRBJ2-7, with D hard to call. The CDR3 spans 13 residues. Germline V CDR1 and CDR2: SQVTM, ANQGSEA. V was shortened by 0 bases and J by 2 bases, with 8 bases between the two germline ends. CDR3 DNA: TGCAGCGTTGAAGATTCTGTAACCTACGAGCAGTACTTC. This sequence encodes CSVEDSVTYEQYF.

The chain combines TRBV7-2 with TRBJ1-2, with D possibly TRBD1 on 6 matching bases. V lost 1 base and J lost 4, with 7 bases in between. Germline V gene data show CDR1 as SGHTA and CDR2 as FQGNSA. This CDR3 contains 13 residues. CDR3 protein: CASSLGGGYGYTF. DNA for the CDR3: TGTGCCAGCAGCTTAGGAGGGGGCTATGGCTACACCTTC.